The 18 T cell receptor beta chains presented below share a single source sample, sequenced in a study of T-cell memory formation after mild COVID-19. Each CDR3 protein is one row after TCRdb ran MiXCR on the 5' RACE reads. The table includes hundreds of thousands of distinct CDR3 sequences, around 18% detected once. Material: PBMCs or a T cell subset sorted from them (not recorded which). All receptors come from an adult woman who had mild COVID-19 (a few samples of this study predate the infection). Cell type and time point are not known.

This clonotype has a handful of counts. The V call is TRBV7-3, the J call TRBJ1-1; D is ambiguous. Germline-derived CDR1 and CDR2 are SGHTA and FQGTGA. This CDR3 has 16 amino acids. V dropped 6 bases and J dropped 2 bases, with 19 bases sitting between them. The CDR3 protein is CASRPDLFKVNTEAFF. In DNA, the CDR3 is TGTGCCAGCAGACCTGACCTATTTAAAGTCAACACTGAAGCTTTCTTT.

This clonotype occurred a few times. V is TRBV12-3 or TRBV12-4 and J is TRBJ1-2; D not certain. The CDR3 is 13 residues long. With 7 bases removed from V and 8 bases from J, the gap between germline ends came to 17 bases. The CDR3 reads CASTDRLVEGYTF. CDR3 bases: TGTGCCAGCACCGATAGGCTAGTTGAAGGCTACACCTTC.

The gene calls are TRBV4-1 and TRBJ1-1; tentatively, D is TRBD1 (5 bases). Germline V gene sequence: CDR1 MGHRA, CDR2 YSYEKL. Trimming left V 0 bases short and J 0 bases short, with 20 bases between. This CDR3 has 19 amino acids. CDR3 in amino acids: CASSQDGTRGTILNTEAFF. The CDR3 region has the DNA TGCGCCAGCAGCCAAGATGGAACGCGGGGCACCATTCTGAACACTGAAGCTTTCTTT.

This clonotype turned up a few times. This chain uses TRBV7-7 with TRBJ2-3; D unclear. V dropped 3 bases and J dropped 8 bases, with 15 bases sitting between them. Germline V CDR1 and CDR2: SSHAT, FNYEAQ (reference sequence). The CDR3 length is 14 residues. This CDR3 reads CASSFGSAPATQYF. The CDR3, as DNA: TGTGCCAGCAGCTTCGGCAGCGCCCCTGCTACGCAGTATTTT.

V usage is TRBV2 and J usage is TRBJ1-1; TRBD1 matches at 7 bases. This CDR3 is 14 amino acids long. Losses at the gene ends were 6 bases for V and 5 bases for J; bases not matched to a gene: 9. CDR1 is SNHLY and CDR2 is FYNNEI in the germline V gene. The CDR3 protein is CASRRGHYGTEAFF. DNA of the CDR3: TGTGCCAGCAGAAGGGGGCATTATGGGACTGAAGCTTTCTTT.

The V and J genes are TRBV7-2 and TRBJ1-5; D call uncertain. The CDR3 sequence is 12 residues long. Germline V gene data show CDR1 as SGHTA and CDR2 as FQGNSA. V dropped 3 bases and J dropped 8 bases, with 8 bases sitting between them. The CDR3 protein is CASSFTREPQHF. The CDR3 DNA reads TGTGCCAGCAGCTTTACCCGGGAGCCCCAGCATTTT.

This clonotype was counted a few times. The chain joins TRBV12-3 or TRBV12-4 to TRBJ1-3; D call uncertain. The CDR3 extends over 16 amino acids. Trimming shortened V by 3 bases and J by 0 bases, and 12 bases separated the two germline ends. The CDR3 sequence: CASSLERTTSGNTIYF. The CDR3 region has the DNA TGTGCCAGCAGTTTGGAGAGGACCACCTCTGGAAACACCATATATTTT.

This clonotype appeared a few times. V is TRBV27 and J is TRBJ1-2; 7 positions agree with TRBD1. In germline, CDR1 is MNHEY, CDR2 SMNVEV (reference sequence). Trimming took 5 bases from V and 2 from J; bases not matched to a gene: 8. CDR3 length equals 15 residues. The CDR3 sequence: CASSQSWDSNYGYTF. The CDR3, as DNA: TGTGCCAGCAGTCAATCCTGGGACAGCAACTATGGCTACACCTTC.

The table lists this clonotype with a few counts. The gene calls are TRBV12-3 or TRBV12-4 and TRBJ2-7; D not resolved. Trimming stripped 4 bases from V and 0 bases from J, with 7 bases between. This CDR3 region has 13 residues. The CDR3 loop is CASSSQISYEQYF. The CDR3 DNA sequence: TGTGCCAGCAGTTCTCAGATCTCCTACGAGCAGTACTTC.

The chain employs TRBV15 and TRBJ1-4; D ambiguous. The CDR3 extends over 14 amino acids. Trimming removed 5 bases from V and 8 bases from J, with 15 bases in between. Looked up from germline, CDR1 is LNHNV and CDR2 is YYDKDF (reference sequence). The CDR3 reads CATSARVGNEKLFF. The DNA for the CDR3 is TGTGCCACCAGCGCCCGGGTTGGGAACGAAAAACTGTTTTTT.

This clonotype has only one observation. The genes are TRBV7-9 and TRBJ1-5; no clear D gene. The germline V and J ends were trimmed by 1 base and 3 bases, with 13 bases remaining between them. CDR3 length: 16 residues. Per germline, CDR1 SEHNR and CDR2 FQNEAQ (reference sequence). This CDR3 reads CASSLGGREPNQPQHF. The DNA for the CDR3 is TGTGCCAGCAGCTTAGGTGGGAGGGAACCCAATCAGCCCCAGCATTTT.

The chain carries TRBV29-1 and TRBJ2-7, with 7 bases identical to TRBD1. CDR3 length equals 12 residues. Losses at the gene ends were 6 bases for V and 4 bases for J; bases not matched to a gene: 6. Germline lookup yields CDR1 SQVTM and CDR2 ANQGSEA. CDR3 sequence (DNA): TGCAGCGTGGAATGGGACAGTTACGAGCAGTACTTC. Translation: CSVEWDSYEQYF.

V is TRBV2 and J is TRBJ1-5; D unresolved. CDR3 length: 13 residues. Germline V CDR1 and CDR2: SNHLY, FYNNEI. Trimming removed 8 bases at V and 6 bases at J, with 14 bases between. The CDR3 here is CASQNSVSQPQHF. CDR3 DNA sequence: TGTGCCAGCCAGAACAGTGTTTCTCAGCCCCAGCATTTT.

This rearrangement joins TRBV7-2 to TRBJ2-1; the D is unclear. The CDR3 length is 13 residues. Trimming cost V 3 bases and J 7 bases, with 10 bases left between them. Germline V gives CDR1 SGHTA, CDR2 FQGNSA. The CDR3 sequence: CASSFSPRNEQFF. The CDR3 DNA sequence: TGTGCCAGCAGCTTTAGTCCACGGAATGAGCAGTTCTTC.

With regard to this clonotype: Relative to the germline gene, one junction end is altered; a read error may explain this. This sequence joins TRBV12-3 or TRBV12-4 and TRBJ1-2; D uncertain. The length of the CDR3 is 12 residues. The CDR3, as DNA: TGTGCCTGCAGTTTGGGGATCTATGGCTACACCTTC. Residues: CACSLGIYGYTF.

This clonotype came up a few times. The chain has TRBV5-1 and TRBJ1-4, with D possibly being TRBD1 (5 bases). The CDR3 has 14 amino acids. The germline V gene has CDR1 SGHRS and CDR2 YFSETQ. Trimming stripped 0 bases from V and 7 bases from J, with 10 bases between. This CDR3 reads CASSLGPGGEKLFF. CDR3 DNA sequence: TGCGCCAGCAGCTTGGGACCCGGGGGTGAAAAACTGTTTTTT.

The chain recombines TRBV13 with TRBJ2-5, with 8 bases matching TRBD1. J lost 5 bases, V lost 4 bases, and 6 bases had no gene match. CDR1 is PRHDT and CDR2 is FYEKMQ in the germline V gene (reference sequence). This CDR3 region has 14 residues. As DNA, the CDR3 is TGTGCCAGCAGCTATGGACAGGGTAGGGAGACCCAGTACTTC. Its translation is CASSYGQGRETQYF.

This clonotype was observed a handful of times. The V gene is TRBV5-4, the J gene TRBJ2-3; D may correspond to TRBD1 or TRBD2 (5 bases each). Deletions cut 0 bases from V and 4 bases from J, with 9 bases between. The CDR3 is 14 residues long. Germline CDR1 reads SGHNT; CDR2 reads YYREEE (reference sequence). The CDR3 DNA reads as TGTGCCAGCAGCTTGGGCAGGGACCCAGATACGCAGTATTTT. As protein: CASSLGRDPDTQYF.